The 11 T cell receptor beta chains given below trace back to one sample, sequenced in a study of human CD8 memory T cell subsets. Scientists made TCR beta libraries using UMI-labeled 5' RACE. TCRdb re-called the 5' RACE reads and gives one entry per CDR3 protein, without DNA. This sample's table reports 7,900 or so distinct CDR3 sequences. The sequencing input was CD8+ T cells from PBMCs. All receptors derive from a human donor in good health.

The CDR3 loop is CASRLDSLNSPLHF. The chain links TRBV7-9 to TRBJ1-6; TCRdb returns TRBD1, unconfirmable since there is no DNA. The CDR3 loop spans 14 amino acids. Germline CDR1 and CDR2: SEHNR and FQNEAQ (reference sequence).

The chain has TRBV5-1 and TRBJ1-3. Germline assignment: CDR1 SGHRS and CDR2 YFSETQ. The CDR3 runs 15 residues. The CDR3 reads CASSQRGIPGNTIYF.

The V gene is TRBV20-1, the J gene TRBJ2-7; the TCRdb call, TRBD1, lacks DNA for checking. The CDR3 length is 19 residues. The germline V gene encodes CDR1 DFQATT and CDR2 SNEGSKA (reference sequence). CDR3: CSARGSGTGQGGFYYEQYF.

CDR3 loop: CASSSLGSSREQFF. This chain uses TRBV7-3 with TRBJ2-1. This CDR3 spans 14 amino acids. CDR1 is SGHTA, CDR2 FQGTGA, per germline.

The chain recombines TRBV29-1 with TRBJ1-2. This CDR3 region has 14 residues. CDR1 SQVTM and CDR2 ANQGSEA come from the germline V gene. The CDR3 sequence is CSVPKGGLNYGYTF. Looking up the rest from reference TRBV29-1 and TRBJ1-2 gives the full variable domain: SAVISQKPSRDICQRGTSLTIQCQVDSQVTMMFWYRQQPGQSLTLIATANQGSEATYESGFVIDKFPISRPNLTFSTLTVSNMSPEDSSIYLCSVPKGGLNYGYTFGSGTRLTVV.

This chain uses TRBV15 with TRBJ2-7; TCRdb's assignment of TRBD2 cannot be checked, as there is no DNA. The CDR3 sequence is 15 residues long. Germline CDR1 reads LNHNV; CDR2 reads YYDKDF (reference sequence). The CDR3 protein is CATSARTSGSNEQYF.

The gene calls are TRBV19 and TRBJ1-1. The CDR3 sequence is 12 residues long. The germline V gene has CDR1 LNHDA and CDR2 SQIVND (reference sequence). CDR3 in amino acids: CASSSQNTEAFF.

The gene calls are TRBV24-1 and TRBJ2-7; the D call from TCRdb, TRBD1, cannot be confirmed without DNA. The CDR3 runs 15 residues. The germline V gene encodes CDR1 KGHDR and CDR2 SFDVKD. CDR3 sequence reads: CATSDLRTGSGEQYF.

V and J are TRBV20-1 and TRBJ2-7. The CDR3 has 13 amino acids. Germline V lookup: CDR1 DFQATT, CDR2 SNEGSKA (reference sequence). The CDR3 region is CSARGEVSYEQYF.

The V and J genes are TRBV5-1 and TRBJ2-3; the D call of TRBD1 rests on TCRdb alone, since no DNA is present to check it. This CDR3 region has 14 residues. CDR1 SGHRS and CDR2 YFSETQ come from the germline V gene. This CDR3 reads CASSSGQGVDTQYF.

The genes are TRBV5-4 and TRBJ1-1; TCRdb's assignment of TRBD1 cannot be checked, as there is no DNA. Germline V gene lookup returns CDR1 SGHNT and CDR2 YYREEE (reference sequence). The CDR3 sequence is 13 residues long. This chain's CDR3 is CASSSQGATEAFF.